The present T cell receptor (beta chain) was sequenced within a study of identical twins. With respect to this clonotype: The target antigen is unknown.

It was template switching that added a universal primer site, and there were unique molecular identifiers on the cDNA. TCRdb analysed the 5' RACE reads with MiXCR anew, one entry per CDR3 protein. The sample carries nearly 900,000 distinct CDR3 sequences, 10% to 15% recorded once. V shed 6 bases and J 2 bases; nucleotides not matched to a gene: 8. The CDR3 runs to 17 residues. Germline CDR1 ENHRY, CDR2 SYGVKD. General study results and limits: Sequences that were out-of-frame, alpha and twin-shared displayed an excess of low generation probability. It was out-of-frame TCR alpha sharing in monozygotic twins that models underestimated. Conclusions leaned on cross-sectional statistical analysis and did not track the same donors over time.

The same sample was also used in a study of yellow fever vaccine responses in identical twins.

This sequence joins TRBV10-3 and TRBJ2-1; TRBD2 matches 12 bases. What was sequenced was PBMCs. The sequence was collected from a woman aged 18-29 years in good health. The CDR3 coding sequence is TGTGCCATCAGCCCCGACCTAGCGGGGGGGGCCTACAATGAGCAGTTCTTC. It specifies CAISPDLAGGAYNEQFF.